This T cell receptor (beta chain) was identified in a study of OX40 agonist ivuxolimab in advanced cancers. Notes on the research overall: Ivuxolimab was an agonistic, fully human IgG2 monoclonal antibody directed against OX40 (CD134), a costimulatory receptor. Patients were allowed to have had prior anti-PD-1, anti-PD-L1 or anti-CTLA-4 therapy, and approximately 40% of the dose-escalation patients had previously received checkpoint inhibitors. Among the approximately 50 dose-escalation patients, approximately 20 had hepatocellular carcinoma, approximately 15 melanoma, 9 renal cell carcinoma and 9 head and neck cancer. Peripheral TCRbeta sequencing was intended to test whether TCR sequence diversity was altered and clonal T-cell expansion was caused by ivuxolimab. Intravenous ivuxolimab was administered to patients every 2 weeks at six dose levels: 0.01, 0.1, 0.3, 1.5, 3 and 10 mg/kg. Partial responses occurred in three dose-escalation patients: two with cutaneous melanoma and one with hepatocellular carcinoma. In the dose-escalation cohort, around four fifths of patients were male, and the mean age was approximately 60 years, with a range of about 23 to 90. The monotherapy dose-escalation portion (N ≈ 56 patients) of the phase I ivuxolimab trial is reported in the paper.

To sequence the TCRbeta CDR3 region, genomic DNA was isolated from the sorted cells. TCRbeta CDR3 regions were sequenced using the immunoSEQ Assay. TCRdb's version of the immuneACCESS table is confined to in-frame rearrangements and falls short of the full clone set. An unresolved V gene accounts for under half of the shortfall where checked; the remainder is of unknown origin. This sample lists about 46,000 clones; 90% to 95% were detected once. The top ten hold roughly 5% of the sample. Points on this clone: There is no known antigen for this receptor. No much larger clone exists at a distance of one base, and base qualities are not known.

Taken from the germline V gene, the CDR1 and CDR2 loops are SGDLS and YYNGEE. The junction shows trimming of 0 bases on V and 7 bases on J, plus 8 bases between the germline ends. Taken from cysteine to phenylalanine, the CDR3 has 13 residues. Just the 39-base CDR3 DNA is kept, in frame starting at base 1. The trial excluded patients who had a history of autoimmune disease or were on systemic immunosuppression. Peripheral blood for TCR sequencing was collected from all dose cohorts at baseline, on cycle 4 day 1, and on cycle 7 day 1. Samples came from an open-label, multicenter, first-in-human phase I dose-escalation trial of ivuxolimab. Adults with locally advanced or metastatic head and neck squamous cell, hepatocellular, melanoma or renal cell carcinoma were enrolled in the trial. Before TCR sequencing, CD4+ T cells and CD8+ T cells from peripheral blood were sorted into separate populations. The full study reports these points: Antigen specificity was not determined for the clonally expanded peripheral T cells. Partial responders in the 0.1-3.0 mg/kg groups had among the lowest normalized peripheral clonal expansion, especially among CD8+ T cells. Low levels of normalized T-cell clonal expansion were also seen in some patients who did not respond. At doses of 0.1 to 3.0 mg/kg, clonal expansion of both CD4+ and CD8+ T cells in blood was seen between baseline and week 6. After ivuxolimab, more expanded clones were found on average in CD8+ T cells than in CD4+ T cells.

Specimen: CD4+ or CD8+ T cells sorted from blood, collected in a trial of the OX40 agonist ivuxolimab. The TCR was taken from an adult with an advanced solid tumor such as melanoma, head and neck, liver or kidney cancer. Recombination linked TRBV9 to TRBJ2-1, with the D segment identity uncertain. The DNA reads TGTGCCAGCAGCGTAGCGAGGCAGAATGAGCAGTTCTTC. Translated, this gives CASSVARQNEQFF.